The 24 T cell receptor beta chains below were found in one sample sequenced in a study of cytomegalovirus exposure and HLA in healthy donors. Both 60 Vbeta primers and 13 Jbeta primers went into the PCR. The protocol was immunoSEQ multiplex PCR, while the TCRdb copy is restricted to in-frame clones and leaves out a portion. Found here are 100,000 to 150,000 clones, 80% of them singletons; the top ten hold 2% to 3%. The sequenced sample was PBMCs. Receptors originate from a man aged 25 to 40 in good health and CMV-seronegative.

This chain's CDR3 is CASSYTPGGAMNEQFF. The CDR3 DNA reads TGTGCCAGCAGTTACACCCCGGGGGGGGCCATGAATGAGCAGTTCTTC. The chain is built from TRBV6-5 and TRBJ2-1; 8 bases are shared with TRBD2. Per the germline V gene, CDR1 is MNHEY and CDR2 is SVGAGI. This CDR3 region has 16 residues. The junction had 10 bases not matched to a gene; V was cut back by 2 bases and J by 7 bases.

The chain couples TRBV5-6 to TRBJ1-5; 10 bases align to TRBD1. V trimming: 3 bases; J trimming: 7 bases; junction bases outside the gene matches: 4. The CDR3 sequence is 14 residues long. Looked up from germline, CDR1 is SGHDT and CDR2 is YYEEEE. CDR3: CASSSRTGGQPQHF. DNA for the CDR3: TGTGCCAGCAGCTCCAGGACAGGGGGGCAGCCCCAGCATTTT.

CDR3 residues: CASSFQDYEQYF. The CDR3 DNA reads as TGTGCCAGCAGTTTTCAGGACTACGAGCAGTACTTC. The chain has TRBV28 and TRBJ2-7; D remains ambiguous. The germline gives CDR1 MDHEN, CDR2 SYDVKM. Trimming shortened V by 3 bases and J by 3 bases, and 6 bases separated the two germline ends. The CDR3 sequence is 12 residues long.

This chain's CDR3 is CASSNPGQEPNGAFF. The CDR3 bases are TGCGCCAGCAGCAATCCGGGACAGGAACCAAACGGGGCTTTCTTT. This chain joins TRBV4-1 and TRBJ1-1; 8 bases match TRBD1. Germline V gives CDR1 MGHRA, CDR2 YSYEKL. The CDR3 runs to 15 residues. Unmatched junction bases numbered 16, after V lost 5 bases and J lost 11 bases.

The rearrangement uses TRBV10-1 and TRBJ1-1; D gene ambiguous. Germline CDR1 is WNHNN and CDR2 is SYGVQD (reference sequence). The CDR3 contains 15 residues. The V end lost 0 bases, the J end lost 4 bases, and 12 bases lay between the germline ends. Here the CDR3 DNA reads TGCGCCAGCAGTGAGTCCCTTGGCGAGGGCACTGAAGCTTTCTTT. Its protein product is CASSESLGEGTEAFF.

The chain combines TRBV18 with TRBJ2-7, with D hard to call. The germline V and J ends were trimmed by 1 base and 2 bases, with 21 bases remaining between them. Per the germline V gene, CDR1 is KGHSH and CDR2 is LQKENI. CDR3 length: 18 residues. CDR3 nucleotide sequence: TGTGCCAGCTCACCACAGCAGCAGGAACCGAAATTTCCCTACGAGCAGTACTTC. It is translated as CASSPQQQEPKFPYEQYF.

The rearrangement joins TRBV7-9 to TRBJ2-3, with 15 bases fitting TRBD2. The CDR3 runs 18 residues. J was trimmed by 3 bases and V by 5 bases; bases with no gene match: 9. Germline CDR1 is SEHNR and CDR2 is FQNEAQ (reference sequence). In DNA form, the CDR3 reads TGTGCCAGCAGCCCCGCGGGACTAGCGGGAGGACCAACAGATACGCAGTATTTT. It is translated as CASSPAGLAGGPTDTQYF.

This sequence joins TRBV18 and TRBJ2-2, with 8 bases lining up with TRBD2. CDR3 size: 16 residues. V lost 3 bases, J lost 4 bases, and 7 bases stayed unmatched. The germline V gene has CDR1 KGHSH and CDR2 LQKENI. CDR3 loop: CASSPLPGLGTGELFF. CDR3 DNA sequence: TGTGCCAGCTCACCTTTGCCGGGACTAGGCACCGGGGAGCTGTTTTTT.

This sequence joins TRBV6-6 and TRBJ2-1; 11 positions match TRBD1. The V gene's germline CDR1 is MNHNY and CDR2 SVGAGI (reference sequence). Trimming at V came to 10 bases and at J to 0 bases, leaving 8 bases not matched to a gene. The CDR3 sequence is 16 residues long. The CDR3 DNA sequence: TGTGCCACGGCCGGGACAGGGGGTCCCTCCTACAATGAGCAGTTCTTC. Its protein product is CATAGTGGPSYNEQFF.

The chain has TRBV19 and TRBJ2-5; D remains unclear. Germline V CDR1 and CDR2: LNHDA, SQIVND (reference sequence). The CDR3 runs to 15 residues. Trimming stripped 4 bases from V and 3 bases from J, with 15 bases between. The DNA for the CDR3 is TGTGCCAGTAGTACGGAACTCCGACTGGAAGAGACCCAGTACTTC. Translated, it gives CASSTELRLEETQYF.

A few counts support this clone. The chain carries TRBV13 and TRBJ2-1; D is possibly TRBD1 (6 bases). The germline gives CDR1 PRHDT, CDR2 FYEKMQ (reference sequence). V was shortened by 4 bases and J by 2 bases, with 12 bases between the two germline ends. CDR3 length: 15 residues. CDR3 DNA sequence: TGTGCCAGCAGCTCCGGACCAGGGGCCTACAATGAGCAGTTCTTC. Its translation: CASSSGPGAYNEQFF.

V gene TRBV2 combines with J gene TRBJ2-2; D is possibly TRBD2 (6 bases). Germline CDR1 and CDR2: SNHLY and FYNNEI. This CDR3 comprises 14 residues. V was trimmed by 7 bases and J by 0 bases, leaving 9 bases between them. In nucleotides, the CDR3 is TGTGCCAGCACCAGGACTACGAACACCGGGGAGCTGTTTTTT. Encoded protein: CASTRTTNTGELFF. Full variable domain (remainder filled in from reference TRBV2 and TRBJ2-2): EPEVTQTPSHQVTQMGQEVILRCVPISNHLYFYWYRQILGQKVEFLVSFYNNEISEKSEIFDDQFSVERPDGSNFTLKIRSTKLEDSAMYFCASTRTTNTGELFFGEGSRLTVL.

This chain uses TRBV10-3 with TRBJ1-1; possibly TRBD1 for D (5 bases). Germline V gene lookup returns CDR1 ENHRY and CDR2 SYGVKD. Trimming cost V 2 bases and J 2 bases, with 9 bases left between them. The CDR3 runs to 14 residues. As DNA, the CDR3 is TGTGCCATCAGTGAGAGGGGTCCTAACACTGAAGCTTTCTTT. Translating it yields CAISERGPNTEAFF.

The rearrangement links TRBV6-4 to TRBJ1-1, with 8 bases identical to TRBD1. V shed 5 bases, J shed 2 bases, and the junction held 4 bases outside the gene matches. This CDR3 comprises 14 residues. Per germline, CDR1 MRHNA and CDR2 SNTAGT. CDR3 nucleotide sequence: TGTGCCAGCAGTTCAGGACAGGGTAACACTGAAGCTTTCTTT. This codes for CASSSGQGNTEAFF.

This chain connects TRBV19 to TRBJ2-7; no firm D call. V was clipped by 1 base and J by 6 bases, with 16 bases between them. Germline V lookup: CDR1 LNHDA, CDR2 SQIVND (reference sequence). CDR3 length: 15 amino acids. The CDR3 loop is CASSIGSQTLSEQYF. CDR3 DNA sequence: TGTGCCAGTAGTATAGGTAGCCAGACCCTTTCCGAGCAGTACTTC.

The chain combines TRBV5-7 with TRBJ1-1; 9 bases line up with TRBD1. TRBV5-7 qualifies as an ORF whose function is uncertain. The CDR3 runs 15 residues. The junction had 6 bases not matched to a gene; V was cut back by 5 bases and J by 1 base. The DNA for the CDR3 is TGTGCCAGCAGACAAAGGACAGGGGCGAACACTGAAGCTTTCTTT. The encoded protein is CASRQRTGANTEAFF.

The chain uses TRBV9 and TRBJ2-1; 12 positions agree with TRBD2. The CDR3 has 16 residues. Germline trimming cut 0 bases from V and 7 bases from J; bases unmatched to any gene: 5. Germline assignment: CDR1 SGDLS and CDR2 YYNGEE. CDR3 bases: TGTGCCAGCAGCGTAGGACAGGGGACTAGCGGGAATGAGCAGTTCTTC. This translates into CASSVGQGTSGNEQFF.

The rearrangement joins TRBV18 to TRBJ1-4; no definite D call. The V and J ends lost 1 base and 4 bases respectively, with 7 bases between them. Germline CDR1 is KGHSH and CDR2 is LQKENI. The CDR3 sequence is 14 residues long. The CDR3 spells CASSPRGSNEKLFF. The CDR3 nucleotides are TGTGCCAGCTCACCACGAGGAAGTAATGAAAAACTGTTTTTT. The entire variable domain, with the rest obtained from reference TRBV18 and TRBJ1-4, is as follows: NAGVMQNPRHLVRRRGQEARLRCSPMKGHSHVYWYRQLPEEGLKFMVYLQKENIIDESGMPKERFSAEFPKEGPSILRIQQVVRGDSAAYFCASSPRGSNEKLFFGSGTQLSVL.

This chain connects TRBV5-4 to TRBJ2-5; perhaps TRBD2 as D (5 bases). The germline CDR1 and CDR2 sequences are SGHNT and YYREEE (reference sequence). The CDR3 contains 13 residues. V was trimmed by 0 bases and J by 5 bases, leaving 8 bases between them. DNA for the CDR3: TGTGCCAGCAGCTTGGCCCCGGGGGAGACCCAGTACTTC. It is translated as CASSLAPGETQYF.

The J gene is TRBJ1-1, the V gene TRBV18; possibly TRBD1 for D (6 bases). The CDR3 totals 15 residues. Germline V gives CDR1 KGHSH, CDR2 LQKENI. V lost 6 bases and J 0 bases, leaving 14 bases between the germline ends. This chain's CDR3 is CASSPKQGLNTEAFF. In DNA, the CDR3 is TGTGCCAGCTCCCCGAAACAGGGTCTGAACACTGAAGCTTTCTTT. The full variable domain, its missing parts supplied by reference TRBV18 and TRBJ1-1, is NAGVMQNPRHLVRRRGQEARLRCSPMKGHSHVYWYRQLPEEGLKFMVYLQKENIIDESGMPKERFSAEFPKEGPSILRIQQVVRGDSAAYFCASSPKQGLNTEAFFGQGTRLTVV.

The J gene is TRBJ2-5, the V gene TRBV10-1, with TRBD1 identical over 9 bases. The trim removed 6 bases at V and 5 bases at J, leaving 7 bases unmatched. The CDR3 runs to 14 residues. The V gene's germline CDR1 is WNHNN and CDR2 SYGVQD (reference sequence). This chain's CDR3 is CASRKDRGSETQYF. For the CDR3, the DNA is TGCGCCAGCAGAAAAGACAGGGGGTCTGAGACCCAGTACTTC.

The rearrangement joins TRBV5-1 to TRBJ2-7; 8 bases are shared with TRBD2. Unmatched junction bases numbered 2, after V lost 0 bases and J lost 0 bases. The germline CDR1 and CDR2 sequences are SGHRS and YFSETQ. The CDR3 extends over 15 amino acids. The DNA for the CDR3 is TGCGCCAGCAGCTTGGATCTAGCGGGCTCCTACGAGCAGTACTTC. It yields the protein CASSLDLAGSYEQYF.

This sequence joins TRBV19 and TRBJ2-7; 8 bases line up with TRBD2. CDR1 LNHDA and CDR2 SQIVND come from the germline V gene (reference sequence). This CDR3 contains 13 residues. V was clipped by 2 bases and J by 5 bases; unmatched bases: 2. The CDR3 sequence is CASSIFGRDEQYF. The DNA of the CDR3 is TGTGCCAGTAGTATATTCGGGAGGGACGAGCAGTACTTC.

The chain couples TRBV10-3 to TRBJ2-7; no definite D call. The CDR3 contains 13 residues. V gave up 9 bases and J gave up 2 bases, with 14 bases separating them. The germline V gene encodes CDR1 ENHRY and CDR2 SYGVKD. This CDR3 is CAIKTLETYEQYF. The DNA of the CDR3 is TGTGCCATAAAAACTTTAGAAACCTACGAGCAGTACTTC.